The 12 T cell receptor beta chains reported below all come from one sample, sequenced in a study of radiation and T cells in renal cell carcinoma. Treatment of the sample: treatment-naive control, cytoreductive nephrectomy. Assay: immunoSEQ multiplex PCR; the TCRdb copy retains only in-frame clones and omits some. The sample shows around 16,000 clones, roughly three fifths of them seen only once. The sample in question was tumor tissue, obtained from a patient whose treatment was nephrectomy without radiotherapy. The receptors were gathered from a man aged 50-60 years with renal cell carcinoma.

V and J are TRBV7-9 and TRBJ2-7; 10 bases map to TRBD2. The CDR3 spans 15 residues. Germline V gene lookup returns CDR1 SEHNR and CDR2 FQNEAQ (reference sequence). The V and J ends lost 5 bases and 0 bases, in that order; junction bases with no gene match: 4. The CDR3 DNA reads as TGTGCCAGCAGCGGAGGGACTAGCGCCTCCTACGAGCAGTACTTC. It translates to CASSGGTSASYEQYF.

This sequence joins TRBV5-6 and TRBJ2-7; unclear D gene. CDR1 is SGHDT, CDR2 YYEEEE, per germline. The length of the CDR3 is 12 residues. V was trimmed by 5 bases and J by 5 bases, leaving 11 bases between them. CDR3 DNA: TGTGCCAGCAGTCACGGGTGGGACGAGCAGTACTTC. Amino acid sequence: CASSHGWDEQYF.

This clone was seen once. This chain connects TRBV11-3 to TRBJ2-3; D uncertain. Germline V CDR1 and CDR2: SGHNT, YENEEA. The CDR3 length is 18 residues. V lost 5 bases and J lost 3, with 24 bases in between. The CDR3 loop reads CASSPLGRSNYGTDTQYF. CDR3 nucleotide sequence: TGTGCCAGCAGCCCCCTTGGCAGATCCAACTATGGAACAGATACGCAGTATTTT. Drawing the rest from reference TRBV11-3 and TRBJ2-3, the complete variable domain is EAGVVQSPRYKIIEKKQPVAFWCNPISGHNTLYWYLQNLGQGPELLIRYENEEAVDDSQLPKDRFSAERLKGVDSTLKIQPAELGDSAVYLCASSPLGRSNYGTDTQYFGPGTRLTVL.

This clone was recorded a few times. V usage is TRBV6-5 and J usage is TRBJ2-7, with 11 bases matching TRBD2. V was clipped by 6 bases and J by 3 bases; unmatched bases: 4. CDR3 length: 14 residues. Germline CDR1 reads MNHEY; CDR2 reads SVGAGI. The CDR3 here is CASSTLAGDYEQYF. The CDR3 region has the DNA TGTGCCAGCAGCACACTAGCGGGAGACTACGAGCAGTACTTC.

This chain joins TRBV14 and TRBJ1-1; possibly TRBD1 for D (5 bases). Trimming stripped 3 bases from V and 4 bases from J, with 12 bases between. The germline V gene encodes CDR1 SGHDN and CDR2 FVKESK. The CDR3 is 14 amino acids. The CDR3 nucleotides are TGTGCCAGCAGCCAGCGCCAGGGAGGCACTGAAGCTTTCTTT. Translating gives CASSQRQGGTEAFF.

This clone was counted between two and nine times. This chain's CDR3 is CASSSDGNTIYF. CDR3 coding DNA: TGTGCCAGCTCCTCGGATGGAAACACCATATATTTT. The chain links TRBV18 to TRBJ1-3; D gene ambiguous. Germline V CDR1 and CDR2: KGHSH, LQKENI. The CDR3 covers 12 residues. The ends were cut back, 6 bases at V and 3 bases at J, with 6 bases in the middle.

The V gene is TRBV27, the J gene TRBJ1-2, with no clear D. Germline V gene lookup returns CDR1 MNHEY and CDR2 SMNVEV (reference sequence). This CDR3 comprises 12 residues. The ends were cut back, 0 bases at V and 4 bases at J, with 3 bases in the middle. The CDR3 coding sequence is TGTGCCAGCAGTTTATCGGGCTATGGCTACACCTTC. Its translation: CASSLSGYGYTF.

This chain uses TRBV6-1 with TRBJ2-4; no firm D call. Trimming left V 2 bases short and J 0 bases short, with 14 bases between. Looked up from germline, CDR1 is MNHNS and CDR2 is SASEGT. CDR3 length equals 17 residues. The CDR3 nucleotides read TGTGCCAGCAGTGAAAAGCCAGATGTCTTAGCCAAAAACATTCAGTACTTC. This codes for CASSEKPDVLAKNIQYF.

DNA for the CDR3: TGTGCCAGCAGTTTATCGTTTCCGGGCTCCCTCACAGATACGCAGTATTTT. Translating it yields CASSLSFPGSLTDTQYF. This chain connects TRBV27 to TRBJ2-3; D gene uncertain. Trimming left V 0 bases short and J 2 bases short, with 15 bases between. Germline loops: CDR1 MNHEY, CDR2 SMNVEV (reference sequence). CDR3 length: 17 amino acids.

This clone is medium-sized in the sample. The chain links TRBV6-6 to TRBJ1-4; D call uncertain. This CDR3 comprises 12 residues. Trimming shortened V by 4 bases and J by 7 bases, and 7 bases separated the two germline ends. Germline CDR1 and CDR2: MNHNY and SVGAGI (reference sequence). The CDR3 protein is CASSSMGEKLFF. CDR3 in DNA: TGTGCCAGCAGTTCTATGGGTGAAAAACTGTTTTTT.

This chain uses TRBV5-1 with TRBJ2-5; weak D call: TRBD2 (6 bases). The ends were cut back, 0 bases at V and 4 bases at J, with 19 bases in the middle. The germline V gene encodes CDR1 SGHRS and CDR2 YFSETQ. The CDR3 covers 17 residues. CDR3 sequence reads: CASSLAFSLEGRETQYF. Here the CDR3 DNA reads TGCGCCAGCAGCTTGGCCTTTAGCTTGGAGGGCCGAGAGACCCAGTACTTC.

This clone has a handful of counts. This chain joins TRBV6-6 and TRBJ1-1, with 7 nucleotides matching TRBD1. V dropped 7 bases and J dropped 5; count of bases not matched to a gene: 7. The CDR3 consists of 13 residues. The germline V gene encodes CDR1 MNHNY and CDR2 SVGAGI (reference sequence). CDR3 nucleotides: TGTGCCAGCATCAAAGGGGGCGGAACTGAAGCTTTCTTT. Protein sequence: CASIKGGGTEAFF.